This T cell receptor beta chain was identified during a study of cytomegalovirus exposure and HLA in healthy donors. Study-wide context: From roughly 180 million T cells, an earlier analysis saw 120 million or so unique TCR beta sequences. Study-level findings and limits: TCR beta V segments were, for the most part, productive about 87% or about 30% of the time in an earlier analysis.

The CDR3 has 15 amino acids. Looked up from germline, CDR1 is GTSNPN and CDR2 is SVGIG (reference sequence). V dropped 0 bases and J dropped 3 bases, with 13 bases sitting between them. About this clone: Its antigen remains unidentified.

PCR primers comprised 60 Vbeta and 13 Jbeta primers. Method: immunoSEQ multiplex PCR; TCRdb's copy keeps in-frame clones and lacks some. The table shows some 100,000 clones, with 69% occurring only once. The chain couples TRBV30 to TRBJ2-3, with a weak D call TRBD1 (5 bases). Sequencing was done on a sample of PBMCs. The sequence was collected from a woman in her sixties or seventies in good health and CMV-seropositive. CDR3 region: CAWSVRGRVTDTQYF. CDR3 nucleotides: TGTGCCTGGAGTGTACGTGGCAGGGTGACAGATACGCAGTATTTT.